These 24 T cell receptor beta chains were sequenced from one sample in a study of shared clonotypes between healthy human individuals. The data were produced by immunoSEQ multiplex PCR, yet TCRdb's version contains in-frame clones alone and is incomplete. The data contain about 2.4 million clones, more than 85% of them singletons. The sequencing sample was made of naive CD4+ T cells from PBMCs. Subset indicated: CD45RA+ positively selected. These receptors all stem from a young man in good health. Some clones in this sample may be carry-over from other donors' samples.

On this clone: Other nucleotide sequences in the sample specify the same CDR3. The chain links TRBV7-9 to TRBJ1-3, with D uncertain. V shed 3 bases and J shed 3 bases, with 3 bases lying between them. The germline V gene encodes CDR1 SEHNR and CDR2 FQNEAQ (reference sequence). The CDR3 spans 12 residues. For the CDR3, the DNA is TGTGCCAGCAGCTTGAATGGAAACACCATATATTTT. It specifies CASSLNGNTIYF. The full variable domain, in which reference TRBV7-9 and TRBJ1-3 provide the parts outside the CDR3, is DTGVSQNPRHKITKRGQNVTFRCDPISEHNRLYWYRQTLGQGPEFLTYFQNEAQLEKSRLLSDRFSAERPKGSFSTLEIQRTEQGDSAMYLCASSLNGNTIYFGEGSWLTVV.

Only one count was recorded for this clone. The V call is TRBV6-6, the J call TRBJ1-4, with a weak D call TRBD1 (6 bases). Germline CDR1 and CDR2: MNHNY and SVGAGI (reference sequence). The CDR3 totals 12 residues. V dropped 10 bases and J dropped 3 bases, with 9 bases sitting between them. In DNA form, the CDR3 reads TGTGCCACCCGGACAGCTAATGAAAAACTGTTTTTT. Translating it yields CATRTANEKLFF.

The chain uses TRBV11-2 and TRBJ2-3; no firm D call. The CDR3 runs to 15 residues. From germline, CDR1 is SGHAT and CDR2 FQNNGV. V lost 3 bases and J lost 2, with 12 bases in between. CDR3 nucleotides: TGTGCCAGCAGCTTCCGTGGCGACCTCACAGATACGCAGTATTTT. Translation gives CASSFRGDLTDTQYF.

As concerns this clone: Other DNA sequences from this sample encode an identical CDR3 as well. The chain links TRBV2 to TRBJ1-4; D not certain. This CDR3 has 10 amino acids. Trimming left V 6 bases short and J 8 bases short, with 4 bases between. Germline V gene data show CDR1 as SNHLY and CDR2 as FYNNEI. For the CDR3, the DNA is TGTGCCAGCAGCGGGGAAAAACTGTTTTTT. Translation: CASSGEKLFF. Complete variable domain (other parts from reference TRBV2 and TRBJ1-4): EPEVTQTPSHQVTQMGQEVILRCVPISNHLYFYWYRQILGQKVEFLVSFYNNEISEKSEIFDDQFSVERPDGSNFTLKIRSTKLEDSAMYFCASSGEKLFFGSGTQLSVL.

The chain combines TRBV28 with TRBJ2-7, with D perhaps TRBD1 (6 bases). Trimming shortened V by 11 bases and J by 0 bases, and 11 bases separated the two germline ends. CDR3 size: 12 residues. Per germline, CDR1 MDHEN and CDR2 SYDVKM. CDR3 residues: CAAQGNSYEQYF. The CDR3 DNA is TGTGCCGCGCAGGGGAACTCCTACGAGCAGTACTTC.

The gene calls are TRBV11-3 and TRBJ2-7; weak D call: TRBD2 (5 bases). The length of the CDR3 is 16 residues. The V end lost 5 bases, the J end lost 2 bases, and 19 bases lay between the germline ends. The germline V gene encodes CDR1 SGHNT and CDR2 YENEEA. Here the CDR3 reads CASSPGLGDSPYEQYF. DNA for the CDR3: TGTGCCAGCAGCCCGGGGTTGGGAGACTCGCCCTACGAGCAGTACTTC.

V usage is TRBV6-1 and J usage is TRBJ2-2; D is uncertain. This CDR3 is 13 amino acids long. Trimming took 7 bases from V and 5 from J, leaving 11 bases between them. Per germline, CDR1 MNHNS and CDR2 SASEGT. CDR3 bases: TGTGCCAGCAATCGGGCCTCTACCGGGGAGCTGTTTTTT. Amino acids: CASNRASTGELFF.

J is TRBJ2-1 and V is TRBV18; 11 bases match TRBD2. V lost 0 bases, J lost 4 bases, and 2 bases stayed unmatched. CDR3 length: 16 residues. Germline CDR1 reads KGHSH; CDR2 reads LQKENI. The CDR3 protein is CASSPPLAGGYNEQFF. The CDR3 DNA follows: TGTGCCAGCTCACCACCGCTAGCGGGAGGTTACAATGAGCAGTTCTTC.

The CDR3 DNA is TGTGCCAGCCGCACGTCTAACTATGGCTACACCTTC. Translated: CASRTSNYGYTF. J is TRBJ1-2 and V is TRBV5-8; D unclear. The V gene lost 7 bases and the J gene lost 0 bases, with 7 bases spanning the gap. There are 12 residues in the CDR3. CDR1 is SGHTS, CDR2 YDEGEE, per germline.

The rearrangement joins TRBV5-1 to TRBJ2-2; TRBD2 aligns across 10 bases. The CDR3 has 16 amino acids. Germline V gene lookup returns CDR1 SGHRS and CDR2 YFSETQ. The ends lost 1 base at V and 7 bases at J; junction bases unmatched: 7. The CDR3 coding sequence is TGCGCCAGCAGCTTGTGGTCTAGCGGGAGCGGCGGGGAGCTGTTTTTT. Its protein product is CASSLWSSGSGGELFF.

The chain recombines TRBV27 with TRBJ2-5; 8 bases fit TRBD2. The CDR3 runs 15 residues. J gave up 4 bases and V 5 bases, and 9 bases lay outside the gene matches. The germline CDR1 and CDR2 sequences are MNHEY and SMNVEV (reference sequence). The CDR3 sequence is CASSEQGLAGETQYF. As DNA, the CDR3 is TGTGCCAGCAGTGAACAAGGACTAGCCGGAGAGACCCAGTACTTC.

The V and J genes are TRBV7-2 and TRBJ2-7; D may be TRBD1 or TRBD2 (5 bases each). The CDR3 extends over 15 amino acids. Per germline, CDR1 SGHTA and CDR2 FQGNSA. V was shortened by 5 bases and J by 6 bases, with 20 bases between the two germline ends. The CDR3 protein is CASSRDPLPPREQYF. CDR3 nucleotides: TGTGCCAGCAGCAGGGACCCCCTACCACCCCGCGAGCAGTACTTC.

The J gene is TRBJ1-5, the V gene TRBV6-1; tentatively, D is TRBD1 (6 bases). V was cut by 10 bases and J by 3 bases, with 13 bases left in between. There are 13 residues in the CDR3. CDR1 is MNHNS and CDR2 is SASEGT in the germline V gene. The CDR3 DNA is TGTGCCACCCAGGGGAGAGACAATCAGCCCCAGCATTTT. Its translation: CATQGRDNQPQHF.

This clone is a singleton in its sample. The rearrangement joins TRBV7-9 to TRBJ2-6; possibly TRBD1 for D (6 bases). V lost 2 bases, J lost 1 base, and 15 bases lay in between. The CDR3 length is 18 residues. Germline V CDR1 and CDR2: SEHNR, FQNEAQ (reference sequence). CDR3 DNA sequence: TGTGCCAGCAGCTTAATGAGGACAGCCGCTTCTGGGGCCAACGTCCTGACTTTC. Encoded protein: CASSLMRTAASGANVLTF.

This clone was counted a single time. The sample contains more than one DNA sequence encoding this CDR3. The rearrangement joins TRBV28 to TRBJ2-7, with D maybe TRBD1 (6 bases). CDR1 and CDR2 (germline): MDHEN, SYDVKM. The CDR3 covers 12 residues. The V end lost 6 bases, the J end lost 4 bases, and 10 bases lay between the germline ends. The CDR3 reads CASRKQGYEQYF. The CDR3, as DNA: TGTGCCAGCAGGAAACAGGGTTACGAGCAGTACTTC. The entire variable domain, with the rest obtained from reference TRBV28 and TRBJ2-7, is as follows: DVKVTQSSRYLVKRTGEKVFLECVQDMDHENMFWYRQDPGLGLRLIYFSYDVKMKEKGDIPEGYSVSREKKERFSLILESASTNQTSMYLCASRKQGYEQYFGPGTRLTVT.

This chain connects TRBV5-4 to TRBJ2-1; D call uncertain. The CDR3 has 15 residues. CDR1 is SGHNT, CDR2 YYREEE, per germline (reference sequence). V was pared by 4 bases and J by 3 bases, with 14 bases between. In nucleotides, the CDR3 is TGTGCCAGCAGCCAGGCGGTCCCCTACTACAATGAGCAGTTCTTC. It is translated as CASSQAVPYYNEQFF.

The rearrangement joins TRBV28 to TRBJ2-5; D call uncertain. V lost 8 bases, J lost 5 bases, and 3 bases lay in between. CDR1 and CDR2 (germline): MDHEN, SYDVKM. The CDR3 runs to 9 residues. The CDR3 DNA reads TGTGCCAGCGGTGAGACCCAGTACTTC. It translates to CASGETQYF. The entire variable domain, with the rest obtained from reference TRBV28 and TRBJ2-5, is as follows: DVKVTQSSRYLVKRTGEKVFLECVQDMDHENMFWYRQDPGLGLRLIYFSYDVKMKEKGDIPEGYSVSREKKERFSLILESASTNQTSMYLCASGETQYFGPGTRLLVL.

The chain employs TRBV11-2 and TRBJ2-7; TRBD1 is a possible D gene (6 bases). CDR1 and CDR2 (germline): SGHAT, FQNNGV. The V and J ends lost 5 bases and 7 bases respectively, with 15 bases between them. CDR3 length equals 13 residues. As DNA, the CDR3 is TGTGCCAGCAGCCCTCCAGGGACACGAGAGCAGTACTTC. Translating it yields CASSPPGTREQYF.

This clone was observed a few times. The chain joins TRBV21-1 to TRBJ1-1; whether TRBD1, the table's D call, matches the DNA was not checked. TRBV21-1 is reported as a pseudogene. The CDR3 is 17 residues long. The CDR3 protein is CASSKVRGRGCPTEAFF. The CDR3 bases are TGTGCCAGCAGCAAAGTCAGGGGGCGCGGGTGTCCCACTGAAGCTTTCTTT.

Comment on this clone: Additional DNA sequences in this sample encode the identical CDR3. This chain joins TRBV28 and TRBJ2-4; no definite D call. The CDR3 runs 11 residues. V was trimmed by 3 bases and J by 7 bases, leaving 4 bases between them. The germline V gene encodes CDR1 MDHEN and CDR2 SYDVKM. CDR3 in DNA: TGTGCCAGCAGTTTGGTCAACATTCAGTACTTC. This gives the protein CASSLVNIQYF.

V gene TRBV5-1 combines with J gene TRBJ2-5; TRBD1 is a possible D gene (5 bases). The germline gives CDR1 SGHRS, CDR2 YFSETQ. There are 15 residues in the CDR3. V shed 1 base and J shed 1 base, with 11 bases lying between them. CDR3 coding DNA: TGCGCCAGCAGCTTGAGTCAGGGCCCCCAAGAGACCCAGTACTTC. Its protein is CASSLSQGPQETQYF.

The rearrangement joins TRBV2 to TRBJ2-5; 7 nucleotides align to TRBD1. CDR3 size: 13 residues. V gave up 6 bases and J gave up 13 bases; unmatched junction bases: 14. The germline V gene encodes CDR1 SNHLY and CDR2 FYNNEI. The chain's CDR3 is CASRKNDGAGGYF. DNA of the CDR3: TGTGCCAGCAGGAAAAACGATGGCGCAGGGGGGTACTTC.

The chain is built from TRBV5-1 and TRBJ2-1; D unresolved. Germline V gene sequence: CDR1 SGHRS, CDR2 YFSETQ. Trimming removed 0 bases at V and 0 bases at J, with 10 bases between. There are 16 residues in the CDR3. The CDR3 sequence is CASSLAVAPSYNEQFF. The CDR3 coding sequence is TGCGCCAGCAGCTTGGCCGTCGCTCCCTCCTACAATGAGCAGTTCTTC. Using reference TRBV5-1 and TRBJ2-1 for the parts outside the CDR3, the full variable domain is KAGVTQTPRYLIKTRGQQVTLSCSPISGHRSVSWYQQTPGQGLQFLFEYFSETQRNKGNFPGRFSGRQFSNSRSEMNVSTLELGDSALYLCASSLAVAPSYNEQFFGPGTRLTVL.

V is TRBV7-2 and J is TRBJ2-3, with 9 nucleotides matching TRBD2. With 1 base clipped from V and 1 base from J, the junction kept 6 bases outside the gene matches. CDR3 length equals 17 residues. Germline CDR1 is SGHTA and CDR2 is FQGNSA. CDR3 bases: TGTGCCAGCAGCTTAGTTCTCTGGACTAGCGGCACAGATACGCAGTATTTT. Protein: CASSLVLWTSGTDTQYF.